This T cell receptor beta chain originates from a study of T cells after yellow fever vaccination. The TCR cDNA carried a universal primer site and UMIs from 5'RACE template switching. One entry per CDR3 protein results from TCRdb running MiXCR on the 5' RACE reads. The sample holds approximately 510,000 distinct CDR3 sequences; 21% are singletons and the top ten take roughly 16%. CDR1 is SGHTA, CDR2 FQGTGA, per germline. The ends lost 5 bases at V and 8 bases at J; junction bases unmatched: 12. This CDR3 contains 17 residues. Sequenced material: PBMCs, taken roughly 20 days after the first yellow fever vaccination. This sequence was found in a man between 18 and 35 years old who received the YFV17D yellow fever vaccine. The chain carries TRBV7-3 and TRBJ2-1, with TRBD2 matching 13 bases. Written as DNA, the CDR3 is TGTGCCAGCAGCCTTCGCCCTGGACTAGCGGGGGCCCATGAGCAGTTCTTC. Its protein is CASSLRPGLAGAHEQFF.